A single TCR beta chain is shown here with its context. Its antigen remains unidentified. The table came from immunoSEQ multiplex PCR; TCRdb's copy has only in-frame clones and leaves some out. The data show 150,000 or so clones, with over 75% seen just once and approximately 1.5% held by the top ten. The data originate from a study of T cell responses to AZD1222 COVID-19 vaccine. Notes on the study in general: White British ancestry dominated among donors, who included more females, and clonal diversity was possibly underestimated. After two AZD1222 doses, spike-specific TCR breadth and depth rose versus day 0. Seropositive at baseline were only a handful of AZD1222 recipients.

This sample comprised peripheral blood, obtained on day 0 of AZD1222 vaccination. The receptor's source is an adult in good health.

The CDR3 sequence is CASSWYAGDQPQHF. The CDR3 DNA sequence: TGTGCCAGCAGCTGGTACGCCGGCGATCAGCCCCAGCATTTT. The chain has TRBV7-8 and TRBJ1-5; D is ambiguous. Germline CDR1 reads SGHVS; CDR2 reads FQNEAQ. V dropped 4 bases and J dropped 5 bases, with 12 bases sitting between them. CDR3 length: 14 amino acids.